Following are 12 T cell receptor beta chains from one sample sequenced in a study of T cell responses to AZD1222 COVID-19 vaccine (dated by TCRdb to the early 2020s). Reading the label with the study, this specimen's time point is: baseline before first vaccination. Libraries were built with the immunoSEQ multiplex PCR assay. TCRdb took over this immuneACCESS table, retaining in-frame rearrangements with V and J assigned. Such tables are incomplete; in checked studies, under half of the missing clones stem from an unresolved V gene, and the remainder is unexplained. This sample comprises around 81,000 clones, nearly 85% of them detected only once. The ten largest clonotypes hold around 2.8% of the sample. The sequencing here drew on peripheral blood, taken on day 0 of AZD1222 vaccination. The source is an adult in good health.

This clone has only a few counts. The chain combines TRBV9 with TRBJ1-2; D gene unclear. V was shortened by 4 bases and J by 2 bases, with 12 bases between the two germline ends. Germline V gives CDR1 SGDLS, CDR2 YYNGEE. The CDR3 covers 14 residues. The CDR3 is CASSPLQSNYGYTF. DNA for the CDR3: TGTGCCAGCAGCCCCCTCCAGTCGAACTATGGCTACACCTTC.

This clone is medium-sized. The genes are TRBV7-9 and TRBJ1-1; 8 bases fit TRBD1. This CDR3 is built from 14 residues. CDR1 and CDR2 (germline): SEHNR, FQNEAQ (reference sequence). V lost 4 bases, J lost 4 bases, and 5 bases stayed unmatched. Here the CDR3 reads CASSSDRVATEAFF. CDR3 DNA: TGTGCCAGCAGCTCGGACAGGGTGGCCACTGAAGCTTTCTTT. Combining the CDR3 with reference TRBV7-9 and TRBJ1-1 gives the whole variable domain DTGVSQNPRHKITKRGQNVTFRCDPISEHNRLYWYRQTLGQGPEFLTYFQNEAQLEKSRLLSDRFSAERPKGSFSTLEIQRTEQGDSAMYLCASSSDRVATEAFFGQGTRLTVV.

The J gene is TRBJ2-2, the V gene TRBV6-2 or TRBV6-3; 8 positions agree with TRBD2. Looked up from germline, CDR1 is MNHEY and CDR2 is SVGEGT. The V gene end was trimmed by 5 bases and the J gene end by 3 bases; junction bases not matched to a gene: 5. This CDR3 comprises 15 residues. The DNA for the CDR3 is TGTGCCAGCAGTCTAACTAGCGGCCACACCGGGGAGCTGTTTTTT. Encoded protein: CASSLTSGHTGELFF.

The chain has TRBV7-2 and TRBJ2-1; no firm D call. Trimming removed 5 bases at V and 5 bases at J, with 16 bases between. The germline V gene encodes CDR1 SGHTA and CDR2 FQGNSA. The CDR3 contains 15 residues. CDR3 sequence reads: CASSLTPPRNNEQFF. In DNA form, the CDR3 reads TGTGCCAGCAGCCTGACCCCCCCTAGGAACAATGAGCAGTTCTTC.

This chain connects TRBV27 to TRBJ2-7, with D tentatively TRBD1 (6 bases). Germline-derived CDR1 and CDR2 are MNHEY and SMNVEV (reference sequence). The germline V and J ends were trimmed by 7 bases and 6 bases, with 16 bases remaining between them. This CDR3 has 13 amino acids. The CDR3 region has the DNA TGTGCCAGCAAAGGCAGGGGATATGGCGAGCAGTACTTC. Translation: CASKGRGYGEQYF.

The rearrangement joins TRBV27 to TRBJ2-3, with D tentatively TRBD2 (6 bases). The CDR3 spans 15 residues. The V gene's germline CDR1 is MNHEY and CDR2 SMNVEV (reference sequence). Trimming shortened V by 6 bases and J by 4 bases, and 17 bases separated the two germline ends. The CDR3 region is CASSSLGVAADTQYF. The CDR3 DNA reads TGTGCCAGCAGCTCCCTGGGGGTAGCGGCAGATACGCAGTATTTT.

In its sample, this clone was seen a few times. The chain employs TRBV4-1 and TRBJ1-4, with D possibly being TRBD1 (5 bases). The length of the CDR3 is 13 residues. The germline CDR1 and CDR2 sequences are MGHRA and YSYEKL. The V end was cut by 4 bases, the J end by 8 bases, with 11 bases between. CDR3 region: CASSLGWGEKLFF. As DNA, the CDR3 is TGCGCCAGCAGCCTAGGATGGGGGGAAAAACTGTTTTTT.

In DNA form, the CDR3 reads TGCAGCGCCGTACAGATTGAAGCTTTCTTT. Amino acids: CSAVQIEAFF. The chain employs TRBV29-1 and TRBJ1-1; D remains unclear. The CDR3 length is 10 residues. V shed 7 bases and J shed 7 bases, with 10 bases lying between them. CDR1 is SQVTM and CDR2 is ANQGSEA in the germline V gene. Complete variable domain (other parts from reference TRBV29-1 and TRBJ1-1): SAVISQKPSRDICQRGTSLTIQCQVDSQVTMMFWYRQQPGQSLTLIATANQGSEATYESGFVIDKFPISRPNLTFSTLTVSNMSPEDSSIYLCSAVQIEAFFGQGTRLTVV.

This rearrangement joins TRBV6-5 to TRBJ1-6, with 7 positions matching TRBD1. The CDR3 sequence is 15 residues long. Per the germline V gene, CDR1 is MNHEY and CDR2 is SVGAGI. V was clipped by 0 bases and J by 8 bases; unmatched bases: 4. CDR3 loop: CASSYSEGADSPLHF. Written as DNA, the CDR3 is TGTGCCAGCAGTTACTCAGAGGGGGCTGATTCACCCCTCCACTTT.

CDR3 bases: TGTGCCAGCAGCGGACATCCTGAAGCTAACTATGGCTACACCTTC. The encoded protein is CASSGHPEANYGYTF. The V and J genes are TRBV2 and TRBJ1-2; a weak D match, TRBD1 (5 bases). In germline, CDR1 is SNHLY, CDR2 FYNNEI. This CDR3 is 15 amino acids long. Between the trimmed V and J ends, which lost 6 bases and 0 bases, there was a span of 14 bases.

The chain uses TRBV6-1 and TRBJ1-2; D is perhaps TRBD1 (6 bases). There are 16 residues in the CDR3. CDR1 is MNHNS, CDR2 SASEGT, per germline. V lost 1 base and J lost 4, with 16 bases in between. The CDR3 loop is CASSEEGGVRVYGYTF. The CDR3 DNA follows: TGTGCCAGCAGTGAAGAGGGGGGCGTTCGGGTCTATGGCTACACCTTC.

This clone was recorded a few times. CDR3 nucleotide sequence: TGCGCCAGCGAATTGGGGTGGGGTAGCACTGAAGCTTTCTTT. It specifies CASELGWGSTEAFF. The chain has TRBV5-1 and TRBJ1-1, with D hard to call. With 7 bases removed from V and 4 bases from J, the gap between germline ends came to 17 bases. The germline V gene has CDR1 SGHRS and CDR2 YFSETQ. This CDR3 has 14 amino acids.